This entry concerns a single TCR beta chain. One entry per CDR3 protein results from TCRdb running MiXCR on the reads. Of some 680,000 distinct CDR3 sequences in the sample, about 40% are singletons; the top ten hold around 3%. This record comes from a study of T cell repertoires in cytomegalovirus infection. Looking at the study overall: Indicated by public TCR beta signatures were CMV infection and matching HLA type.

Deletions cut 1 base from V and 7 bases from J, with 10 bases between. The CDR3 has 14 amino acids. CDR1 is SGHDN, CDR2 FVKESK, per germline. Sequences were obtained from PBMCs. The sequence derives from a human donor in good health (CMV status not recorded). Some clones in this sample may be carry-over from other donors' samples. This chain connects TRBV14 to TRBJ2-2; D gene ambiguous. CDR3 sequence: CASSQASIGGELFF. Here the CDR3 DNA reads TGTGCCAGCAGCCAAGCGAGTATAGGCGGGGAGCTGTTTTTT.